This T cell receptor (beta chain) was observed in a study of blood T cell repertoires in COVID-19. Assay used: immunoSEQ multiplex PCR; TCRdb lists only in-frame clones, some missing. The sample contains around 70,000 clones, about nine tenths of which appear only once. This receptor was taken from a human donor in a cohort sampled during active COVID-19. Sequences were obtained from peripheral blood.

CDR3 sequence: CASSFLDRGNEQFF. CDR3 sequence (DNA): TGCGCCAGCAGCTTTCTGGACAGGGGCAATGAGCAGTTCTTC. This chain links TRBV5-1 with TRBJ2-1; 9 nucleotides match TRBD1. The CDR3 length is 14 residues. Germline V gene sequence: CDR1 SGHRS, CDR2 YFSETQ. V lost 2 bases, J lost 6 bases, and 3 bases stayed unmatched.